The subject of this entry is one T cell receptor beta chain. Its antigen is not known. Sequenced with the Oncomine TCR Beta short-read assay was DNA taken from cultured CD4+ T cells. TCRdb redid the calling of the PCR reads with MiXCR, one entry per CDR3 protein. The table lists approximately 19,000 distinct CDR3 sequences, 70% of them singletons. This sample's treatment: approximately nine-day PBMC culture with coronavirus spike peptide pools or control peptides (ViraFEST assay). Looked up from germline, CDR1 is LGHNA and CDR2 is YNFKEQ. Trimming removed 0 bases at V and 4 bases at J, with 9 bases between. The CDR3 length is 14 residues. This specimen belongs to a study of vaccination and CD4 T cells after COVID-19. Study-wide context: Recovered patients in the cohort numbered six men and four women, two of them Hispanic. SARS-CoV-2, HCoV-NL63, HCoV-OC43 and HCoV-229E supplied the overlapping spike peptides used to stimulate cells. Study observations and caveats: The median SARS-CoV-2-reactive clonotype number increased from approximately 21 to 40, without statistical significance. Within convalescent individuals, 304 out of 307 vaccine-specific clones proved to be spike mono-reactive.

The source of this sequence is a human donor who had recovered from COVID-19. The sequenced material came from CD4+ T cells from blood, cultured in vitro. This chain uses TRBV4-2 with TRBJ2-5; D not resolved. The CDR3 region has the DNA TGTGCCAGCAGCCAAGATCCCGTCGGAGAGACCCAGTACTTC. It encodes CASSQDPVGETQYF.